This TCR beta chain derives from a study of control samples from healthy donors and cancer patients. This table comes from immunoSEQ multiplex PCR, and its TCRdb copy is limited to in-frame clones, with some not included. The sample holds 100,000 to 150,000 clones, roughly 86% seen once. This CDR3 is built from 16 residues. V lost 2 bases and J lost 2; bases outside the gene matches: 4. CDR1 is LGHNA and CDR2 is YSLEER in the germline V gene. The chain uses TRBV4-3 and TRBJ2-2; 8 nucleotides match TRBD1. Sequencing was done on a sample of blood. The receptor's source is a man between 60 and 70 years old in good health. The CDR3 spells CASSQTGQGNTGELFF. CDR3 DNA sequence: TGCGCCAGCAGCCAAACAGGACAGGGTAACACCGGGGAGCTGTTTTTT.